This record concerns one T cell receptor beta chain sequence. The record originates from a study of cytomegalovirus exposure and HLA in healthy donors. On the study more broadly: A subsequent analysis reported that the 120 validation repertoires were produced on the same platform that had also been used for the 600 to 800 first-cohort repertoires.

The germline V gene has CDR1 SGHAT and CDR2 FQDESV (reference sequence). CDR3 length: 14 amino acids. The J segment lost 0 bases and the V segment lost 6 bases, leaving 3 bases of the junction unmatched. Assay used: immunoSEQ multiplex PCR; TCRdb lists only in-frame clones, some missing. The repertoire holds roughly 330,000 clones, with about 85% as singletons. This sequence joins TRBV11-1 and TRBJ2-7; TRBD1 agrees at 9 bases. This TCR came from a woman in her 30s in good health and CMV-seropositive. The specimen sequenced was PBMCs. The chain's CDR3 is CASRLDRGSYEQYF. CDR3 coding DNA: TGTGCCAGCAGGTTGGACAGGGGCTCCTACGAGCAGTACTTC.